Listed here are 25 T cell receptor beta chains from one sample, sequenced in a study of blood T cell repertoires in COVID-19. Clones were read by immunoSEQ multiplex PCR, and TCRdb kept only the in-frame ones, dropping some. Of more than 250,000 clones in the sample, 65% to 90% were seen once. The specimen was peripheral blood. The receptors were gathered from a middle-aged man with active or convalescent COVID-19.

This clone was picked up a small number of times. The gene calls are TRBV23-1 and TRBJ1-3; TRBD1 aligns across 7 bases. TRBV23-1 is an ORF; its function is uncertain. The CDR3 spans 17 residues. Germline trimming cut 0 bases from V and 1 base from J; bases unmatched to any gene: 6. This CDR3 is CASSQSDRQESGNTIYF. CDR3 bases: TGCGCCAGCAGTCAATCGGACAGGCAGGAGTCTGGAAACACCATATATTTT.

This chain joins TRBV19 and TRBJ1-2; the match to TRBD1 covers 11 bases. Germline CDR1 and CDR2: LNHDA and SQIVND (reference sequence). Losses at the gene ends were 7 bases for V and 8 bases for J; bases not matched to a gene: 12. This CDR3 has 15 amino acids. CDR3 nucleotides: TGTGCCAGTACGGATGCAGCCTGGGACAGGGGGGGCTACACCTTC. Amino acids: CASTDAAWDRGGYTF.

V and J are TRBV2 and TRBJ2-1; D gene uncertain. Germline loops: CDR1 SNHLY, CDR2 FYNNEI. The CDR3 is 12 amino acids. The V gene lost 2 bases and the J gene lost 3 bases, with 2 bases spanning the gap. The chain's CDR3 is CASSEHYNEQFF. The CDR3 region has the DNA TGTGCCAGCAGTGAACACTACAATGAGCAGTTCTTC.

Here the CDR3 reads CASSLGTSGSYEQFF. CDR3 bases: TGTGCCAGCAGCTTAGGGACTAGCGGCAGTTATGAGCAGTTCTTC. This chain links TRBV7-3 with TRBJ2-1, with TRBD2 matching over 11 bases. This CDR3 has 15 residues. After removal of 2 bases from V and 8 bases from J, the junction contained 5 bases not matched to a gene. Germline CDR1 is SGHTA and CDR2 is FQGTGA.

This clone was seen just once. The CDR3 reads CASSRPGKLFF. DNA of the CDR3: TGTGCCAGTAGTAGGCCGGGAAAACTGTTTTTT. V gene TRBV19 combines with J gene TRBJ1-4; D remains unclear. CDR3 length equals 11 residues. Germline CDR1 is LNHDA and CDR2 is SQIVND (reference sequence). V dropped 4 bases and J dropped 10 bases, with 7 bases sitting between them.

The chain's CDR3 is CASSLGQGTPSYEQYF. The CDR3 DNA reads TGTGCCAGCAGCTTAGGGCAGGGGACCCCCTCCTACGAGCAGTACTTC. The chain couples TRBV7-2 to TRBJ2-7, with D perhaps TRBD1 (6 bases). Per the germline V gene, CDR1 is SGHTA and CDR2 is FQGNSA. CDR3 length: 16 residues. V gave up 1 base and J gave up 0 bases, with 13 bases separating them.

This clone appeared once. The chain links TRBV25-1 to TRBJ2-3, with D possibly being TRBD2 (6 bases). This CDR3 contains 16 residues. V was cut by 1 base and J by 4 bases, with 15 bases left in between. Per germline, CDR1 MGHDK and CDR2 SYGVNS. The CDR3 nucleotides are TGTGCCAGCAGTGAATTTTTGGGAGGCGGGGCAGATACGCAGTATTTT. Encoded protein: CASSEFLGGGADTQYF.

A single count supports this clone. The V gene is TRBV15, the J gene TRBJ1-2; maybe TRBD1 (5 bases). Trimming took off 3 bases at V and 8 bases at J, with 16 bases between the two ends. The V gene's germline CDR1 is LNHNV and CDR2 YYDKDF (reference sequence). The length of the CDR3 is 14 residues. The DNA of the CDR3 is TGTGCCACCAGCAGGGTCGGGGGGGTGACAGGCTACACCTTC. Protein product: CATSRVGGVTGYTF.

The chain recombines TRBV18 with TRBJ2-2, with D unresolved. V shed 0 bases and J shed 0 bases, with 8 bases lying between them. Germline V CDR1 and CDR2: KGHSH, LQKENI. This CDR3 is built from 16 residues. The CDR3 protein is CASSPPRSTNTGELFF. As DNA, the CDR3 is TGTGCCAGCTCACCACCTCGCAGTACGAACACCGGGGAGCTGTTTTTT. The full variable domain, completed using reference TRBV18 and TRBJ2-2, is NAGVMQNPRHLVRRRGQEARLRCSPMKGHSHVYWYRQLPEEGLKFMVYLQKENIIDESGMPKERFSAEFPKEGPSILRIQQVVRGDSAAYFCASSPPRSTNTGELFFGEGSRLTVL.

The chain is built from TRBV9 and TRBJ1-2; 7 bases line up with TRBD1. Germline V gene lookup returns CDR1 SGDLS and CDR2 YYNGEE. After removal of 6 bases from V and 2 bases from J, the junction contained 10 bases not matched to a gene. The CDR3 has 15 residues. The CDR3 loop is CASNLFGTENYGYTF. The CDR3, as DNA: TGTGCCAGCAACTTATTCGGGACAGAGAACTATGGCTACACCTTC.

The rearrangement uses TRBV19 and TRBJ1-1, with D unclear. The CDR3 has 15 amino acids. The V gene's germline CDR1 is LNHDA and CDR2 SQIVND (reference sequence). V was cut by 3 bases and J by 0 bases, with 11 bases left in between. The CDR3 loop is CASSISSGVNTEAFF. The CDR3 nucleotides are TGTGCCAGTAGTATCTCTTCCGGGGTGAACACTGAAGCTTTCTTT.

The chain has TRBV10-3 and TRBJ1-3; 9 bases fit TRBD1. This CDR3 has 14 residues. Looked up from germline, CDR1 is ENHRY and CDR2 is SYGVKD. The V gene end was trimmed by 5 bases and the J gene end by 4 bases; junction bases not matched to a gene: 3. The CDR3 DNA sequence: TGTGCCATCAGTCAACAGGGGGCGGGAAACACCATATATTTT. Amino acids: CAISQQGAGNTIYF.

The chain employs TRBV19 and TRBJ2-1; 8 nucleotides line up with TRBD1. CDR3 length: 14 residues. Looked up from germline, CDR1 is LNHDA and CDR2 is SQIVND (reference sequence). Trimming cost V 5 bases and J 7 bases; bases outside gene matches: 7. The DNA of the CDR3 is TGTGCCAGTAGTGTGACAGGGGCAAAGAATGAGCAGTTCTTC. Encoded protein: CASSVTGAKNEQFF.

The V call is TRBV18, the J call TRBJ1-1; D gene unclear. This CDR3 region has 14 residues. CDR1 is KGHSH and CDR2 is LQKENI in the germline V gene. Trimming left V 2 bases short and J 11 bases short, with 18 bases between. Here the CDR3 DNA reads TGTGCCAGCTCACCAAAACAACGGGCGGGAGAGGCTTTCTTT. Translation gives CASSPKQRAGEAFF.

V gene TRBV12-5 combines with J gene TRBJ2-7, with 9 bases identical to TRBD2. The length of the CDR3 is 16 residues. Germline CDR1 reads LGHNT; CDR2 reads FRNRAP. V dropped 1 base and J dropped 3; count of bases not matched to a gene: 7. CDR3 sequence reads: CASGLDSALAGYEQYF. CDR3 sequence (DNA): TGTGCTAGTGGTTTGGATTCGGCACTAGCGGGCTACGAGCAGTACTTC.

CDR3 residues: CASTPMGGGRAAGEQFF. The CDR3, as DNA: TGTGCCAGCACGCCCATGGGGGGCGGGAGGGCCGCCGGTGAGCAGTTCTTC. This chain joins TRBV9 and TRBJ2-1; 9 bases match TRBD2. CDR3 length equals 17 residues. J was trimmed by 9 bases and V by 6 bases; bases with no gene match: 19. Germline-derived CDR1 and CDR2 are SGDLS and YYNGEE.

This chain connects TRBV11-2 to TRBJ1-5; no clear D gene. CDR1 is SGHAT and CDR2 is FQNNGV in the germline V gene. The V and J ends lost 0 bases and 9 bases respectively, with 6 bases between them. This CDR3 spans 12 amino acids. As DNA, the CDR3 is TGTGCCAGCAGCTTAGACGGTTGGCCCCAGCATTTT. Protein: CASSLDGWPQHF.

This sequence joins TRBV4-1 and TRBJ1-5, with D unresolved. Looked up from germline, CDR1 is MGHRA and CDR2 is YSYEKL. V lost 9 bases and J 4 bases, leaving 34 bases between the germline ends. The CDR3 extends over 20 amino acids. The CDR3 DNA reads as TGCGCCAGTCTTGCCACCCTCCGCTGGCGAGGGCCTCAAGAAAATCAGCCCCAGCATTTT. Translation gives CASLATLRWRGPQENQPQHF.

The chain combines TRBV30 with TRBJ2-1; TRBD2 matches at 10 bases. The length of the CDR3 is 17 residues. Trimming removed 1 base from V and 0 bases from J; junction bases left unmatched: 6. The germline gives CDR1 GTSNPN, CDR2 SVGIG (reference sequence). CDR3 nucleotide sequence: TGTGCCTGGAGTGCCCCCGGACTAGCGGCCTCCTACAATGAGCAGTTCTTC. Protein: CAWSAPGLAASYNEQFF.

The rearrangement uses TRBV7-9 and TRBJ1-2; TRBD1 agrees at 10 bases. The V segment lost 1 base and the J segment 7 bases; nucleotides outside the gene matches: 12. CDR1 is SEHNR, CDR2 FQNEAQ, per germline (reference sequence). The length of the CDR3 is 17 residues. The CDR3 sequence is CASSLGLGTGDRSGYTF. The CDR3 DNA follows: TGTGCCAGCAGCTTAGGCCTCGGGACAGGGGATAGAAGTGGCTACACCTTC.

The V call is TRBV6-1, the J call TRBJ2-1, with D tentatively TRBD2 (6 bases). Trimming left V 1 base short and J 8 bases short, with 9 bases between. The germline CDR1 and CDR2 sequences are MNHNS and SASEGT. This CDR3 comprises 13 residues. CDR3 loop: CASSEGWDYEQFF. In DNA form, the CDR3 reads TGTGCCAGCAGTGAAGGCTGGGACTATGAGCAGTTCTTC.

The V gene is TRBV29-1, the J gene TRBJ2-2; the D is unclear. V was shortened by 3 bases and J by 0 bases, with 5 bases between the two germline ends. In germline, CDR1 is SQVTM, CDR2 ANQGSEA. The CDR3 loop spans 13 amino acids. The CDR3 is CSVDFPNTGELFF. The CDR3, as DNA: TGCAGCGTTGACTTCCCGAACACCGGGGAGCTGTTTTTT.

CDR3 sequence: CASSWSGGPSTDTQYF. The CDR3, as DNA: TGCGCCAGCAGCTGGAGCGGGGGGCCGTCCACAGATACGCAGTATTTT. V is TRBV5-1 and J is TRBJ2-3, with 9 bases fitting TRBD2. The CDR3 is made up of 16 amino acids. Trimming took 3 bases from V and 2 from J; bases not matched to a gene: 7. The germline V gene encodes CDR1 SGHRS and CDR2 YFSETQ.

The V gene is TRBV11-3, the J gene TRBJ2-3; 11 bases match TRBD2. Germline V CDR1 and CDR2: SGHNT, YENEEA. The CDR3 extends over 15 amino acids. Unmatched junction bases numbered 3, after V lost 5 bases and J lost 2 bases. The CDR3 protein is CASSPSGGPTDTQYF. The CDR3, as DNA: TGTGCCAGCAGCCCTAGCGGGGGGCCCACAGATACGCAGTATTTT.

The chain has TRBV6-5 and TRBJ2-2; D call uncertain. V lost 0 bases and J lost 4, with 3 bases in between. Germline-derived CDR1 and CDR2 are MNHEY and SVGAGI. This CDR3 is built from 13 residues. CDR3: CASSYSITGELFF. The DNA for the CDR3 is TGTGCCAGCAGTTACTCTATCACCGGGGAGCTGTTTTTT.